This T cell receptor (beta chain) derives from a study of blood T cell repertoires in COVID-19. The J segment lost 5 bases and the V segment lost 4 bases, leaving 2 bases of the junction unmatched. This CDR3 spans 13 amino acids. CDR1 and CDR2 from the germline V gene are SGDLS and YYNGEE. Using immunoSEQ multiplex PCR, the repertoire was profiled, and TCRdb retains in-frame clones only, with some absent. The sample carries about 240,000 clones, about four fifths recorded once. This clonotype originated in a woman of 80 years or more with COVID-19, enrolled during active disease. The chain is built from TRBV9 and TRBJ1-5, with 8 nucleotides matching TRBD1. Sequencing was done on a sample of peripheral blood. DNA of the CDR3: TGTGCCAGCAGCACGACAGGGGATCAGCCCCAGCATTTT. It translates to CASSTTGDQPQHF.